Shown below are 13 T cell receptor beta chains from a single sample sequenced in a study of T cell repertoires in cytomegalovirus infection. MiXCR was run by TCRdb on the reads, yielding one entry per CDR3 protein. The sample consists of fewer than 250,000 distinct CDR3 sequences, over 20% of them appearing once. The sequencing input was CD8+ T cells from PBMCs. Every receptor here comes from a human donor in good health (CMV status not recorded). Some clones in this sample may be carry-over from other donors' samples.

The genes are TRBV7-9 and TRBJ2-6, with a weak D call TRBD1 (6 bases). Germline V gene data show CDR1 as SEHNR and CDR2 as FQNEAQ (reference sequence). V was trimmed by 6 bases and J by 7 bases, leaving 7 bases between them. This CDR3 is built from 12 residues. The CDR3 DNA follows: TGTGCCAGCAGACAGGGAGCCAACGTCCTGACTTTC. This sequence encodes CASRQGANVLTF. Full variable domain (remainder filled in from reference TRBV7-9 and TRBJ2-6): DTGVSQNPRHKITKRGQNVTFRCDPISEHNRLYWYRQTLGQGPEFLTYFQNEAQLEKSRLLSDRFSAERPKGSFSTLEIQRTEQGDSAMYLCASRQGANVLTFGAGSRLTVL.

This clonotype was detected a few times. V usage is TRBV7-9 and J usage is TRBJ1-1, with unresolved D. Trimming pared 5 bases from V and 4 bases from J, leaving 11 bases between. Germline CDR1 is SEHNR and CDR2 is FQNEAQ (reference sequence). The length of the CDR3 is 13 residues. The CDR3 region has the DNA TGTGCCAGCAGCCCCTCGTTGATCACTGAAGCTTTCTTT. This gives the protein CASSPSLITEAFF.

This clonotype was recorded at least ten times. For the CDR3, the DNA is TGTGCCAGCAGTGAACCCAGCGGGGGGACGGGCGGGGAGCTGTTTTTT. Its translation: CASSEPSGGTGGELFF. This chain links TRBV2 with TRBJ2-2, with 9 bases aligning to TRBD2. There are 16 residues in the CDR3. V was pared by 2 bases and J by 7 bases, with 8 bases of the junction left unmatched. In germline, CDR1 is SNHLY, CDR2 FYNNEI. The full variable domain, completed using reference TRBV2 and TRBJ2-2, is EPEVTQTPSHQVTQMGQEVILRCVPISNHLYFYWYRQILGQKVEFLVSFYNNEISEKSEIFDDQFSVERPDGSNFTLKIRSTKLEDSAMYFCASSEPSGGTGGELFFGEGSRLTVL.

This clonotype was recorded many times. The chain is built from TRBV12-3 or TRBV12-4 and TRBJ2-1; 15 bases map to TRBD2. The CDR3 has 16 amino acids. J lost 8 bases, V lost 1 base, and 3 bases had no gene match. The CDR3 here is CASSLEGTSGGHEQFF. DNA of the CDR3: TGTGCCAGCAGTTTAGAGGGGACTAGCGGGGGGCATGAGCAGTTCTTC.

The CDR3 region is CASSRDMGGETQYF. In DNA form, the CDR3 reads TGTGCCAGCAGTAGGGACATGGGAGGCGAGACCCAGTACTTC. This chain links TRBV2 with TRBJ2-5, with D possibly being TRBD1 or TRBD2 (6 bases each). CDR1 and CDR2 from the germline V gene are SNHLY and FYNNEI. The length of the CDR3 is 14 residues. The germline V and J ends were trimmed by 5 bases and 5 bases, with 15 bases remaining between them.

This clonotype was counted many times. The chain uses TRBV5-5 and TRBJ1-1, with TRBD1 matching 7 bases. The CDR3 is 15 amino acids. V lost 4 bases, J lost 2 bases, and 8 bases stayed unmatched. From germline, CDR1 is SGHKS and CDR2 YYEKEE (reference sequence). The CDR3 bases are TGTGCCAGCAGCCTAGGACAGGCGGGAAACACTGAAGCTTTCTTT. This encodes CASSLGQAGNTEAFF.

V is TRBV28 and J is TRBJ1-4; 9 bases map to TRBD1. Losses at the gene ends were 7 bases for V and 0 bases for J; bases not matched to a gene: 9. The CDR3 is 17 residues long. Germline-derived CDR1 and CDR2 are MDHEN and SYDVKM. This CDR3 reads CASTRDRGIATNEKLFF. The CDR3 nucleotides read TGTGCCAGCACAAGAGACAGGGGGATAGCAACTAATGAAAAACTGTTTTTT.

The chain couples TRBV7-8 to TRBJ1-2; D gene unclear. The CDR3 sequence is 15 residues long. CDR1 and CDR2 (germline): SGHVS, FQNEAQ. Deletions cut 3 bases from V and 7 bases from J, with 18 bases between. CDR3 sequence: CASSFTALGGIGYTF. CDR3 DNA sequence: TGTGCCAGCAGCTTTACAGCGCTCGGAGGGATTGGCTACACCTTC.

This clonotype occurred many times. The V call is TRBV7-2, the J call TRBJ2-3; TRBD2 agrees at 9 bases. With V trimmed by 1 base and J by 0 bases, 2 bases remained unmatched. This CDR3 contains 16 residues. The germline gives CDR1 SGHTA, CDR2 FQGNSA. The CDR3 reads CASSLVAGASTDTQYF. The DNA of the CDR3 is TGTGCCAGCAGCTTAGTAGCGGGGGCCAGCACAGATACGCAGTATTTT. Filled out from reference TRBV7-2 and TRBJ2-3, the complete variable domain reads GAGVSQSPSNKVTEKGKDVELRCDPISGHTALYWYRQSLGQGLEFLIYFQGNSAPDKSGLPSDRFSAERTGGSVSTLTIQRTQQEDSAVYLCASSLVAGASTDTQYFGPGTRLTVL.

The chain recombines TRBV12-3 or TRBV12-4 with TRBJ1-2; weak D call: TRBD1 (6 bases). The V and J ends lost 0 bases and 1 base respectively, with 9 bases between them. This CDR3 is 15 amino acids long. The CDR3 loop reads CASSLAPGVNYGYTF. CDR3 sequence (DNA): TGTGCCAGCAGTTTAGCGCCAGGGGTTAACTATGGCTACACCTTC.

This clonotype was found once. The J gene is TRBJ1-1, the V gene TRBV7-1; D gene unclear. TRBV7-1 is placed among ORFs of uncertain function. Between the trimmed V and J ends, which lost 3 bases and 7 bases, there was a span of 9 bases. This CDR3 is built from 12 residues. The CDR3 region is CASSSRVFEAFF. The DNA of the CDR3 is TGTGCCAGCAGCTCGAGGGTTTTTGAAGCTTTCTTT.

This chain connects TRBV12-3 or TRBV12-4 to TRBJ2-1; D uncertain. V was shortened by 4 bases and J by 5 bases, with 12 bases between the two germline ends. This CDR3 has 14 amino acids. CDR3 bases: TGTGCCAGCAGTTCCCAGGAAGTCCACAATGAGCAGTTCTTC. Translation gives CASSSQEVHNEQFF.

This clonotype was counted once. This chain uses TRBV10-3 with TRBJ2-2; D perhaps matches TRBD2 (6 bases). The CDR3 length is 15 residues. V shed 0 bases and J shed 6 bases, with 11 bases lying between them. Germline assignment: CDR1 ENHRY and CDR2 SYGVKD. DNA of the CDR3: TGTGCCATCAGTGAGTCGTCAGGAGGGGCCGGGGAGCTGTTTTTT. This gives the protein CAISESSGGAGELFF.